Described below is a single TCR beta chain sequence and its context. Its antigen is currently unknown. The sample belongs to a study of T cell responses to AZD1222 COVID-19 vaccine. Germline V CDR1 and CDR2: SGHRS, YFSETQ. V dropped 4 bases and J dropped 8 bases, with 10 bases sitting between them. The CDR3 runs 12 residues. Study results and caveats: Clonal diversity was possibly underestimated, and white British individuals and females predominated among donors.

The assay was immunoSEQ multiplex PCR, and TCRdb's table has in-frame clones only and misses some. Of around 100,000 clones listed, about 93% were seen once; the top ten hold more than 1.5%. The sequence was obtained from an adult in good health. The genes are TRBV5-1 and TRBJ2-1, with D perhaps matching TRBD2 (5 bases). The sequenced sample was peripheral blood, obtained on day 0 of AZD1222 vaccination. This CDR3 is CASSLMRDEQFF. In DNA, the CDR3 is TGCGCCAGCAGCCTCATGCGGGATGAGCAGTTCTTC.